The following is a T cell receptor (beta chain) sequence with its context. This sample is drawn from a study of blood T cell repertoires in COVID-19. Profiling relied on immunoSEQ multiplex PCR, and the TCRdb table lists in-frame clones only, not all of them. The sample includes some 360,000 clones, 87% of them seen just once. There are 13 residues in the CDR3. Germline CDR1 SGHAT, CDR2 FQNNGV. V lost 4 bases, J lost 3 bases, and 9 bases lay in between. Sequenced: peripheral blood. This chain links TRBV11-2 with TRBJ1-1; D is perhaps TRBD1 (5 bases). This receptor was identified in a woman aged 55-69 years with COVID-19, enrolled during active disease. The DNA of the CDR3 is TGTGCCAGCAGCTCCAGGGCGGACACTGAAGCTTTCTTT. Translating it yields CASSSRADTEAFF. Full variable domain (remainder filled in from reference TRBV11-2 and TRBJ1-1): EAGVAQSPRYKIIEKRQSVAFWCNPISGHATLYWYQQILGQGPKLLIQFQNNGVVDDSQLPKDRFSAERLKGVDSTLKIQPAKLEDSAVYLCASSSRADTEAFFGQGTRLTVV.